A selection of T cell receptor beta chains follows, all from one sample in a study of glioma-infiltrating T cells. TCRdb used MiXCR to reprocess the multiplex PCR reads, holding one entry per CDR3 protein. The sample consists of about 110,000 distinct CDR3 sequences, less than 30% of them appearing once. The material sequenced was glioma tissue, nonneoplastic brain tissue, or PBMCs (not recorded which). The receptors shown here come from a human donor with low-grade glioma or glioblastoma, undergoing nonglioma brain surgery, or in good health (not recorded which). Both conserved end residues are part of each CDR3. A D gene is named only where the DNA matches it firmly. Where a row states a size, it is once, few, many or the class of an expanded clone; other rows omit it.

few | TRBJ1-1 | . | TRBV5-1 | TGCGCCAGCAGCTTAAGGGAGAACACTAAAGCTTTCTTT | CASSLRENTKAFF
many | TRBJ1-5 | . | TRBV6-1 | TGTGCCAGCACCCGGGACCGTAGCAATCAGCCCCAGCATTTT | CASTRDRSNQPQHF
many | TRBJ1-5 | TRBD1 | TRBV4-3 | TGCGCCAGCAGCCAGGACAGGGGAGGTCAGCCCCAGCATTTT | CASSQDRGGQPQHF
many | TRBJ1-1 | . | TRBV20-1 | TGCAGTGCTACGACTGTGAACACTGAAGCTTTCTTT | CSATTVNTEAFF
many | TRBJ1-1 | . | TRBV29-1 | TGCAGTGCGACATCTAACACTGAAGCTTTCTTT | CSATSNTEAFF
once | TRBJ1-1 | TRBD1 | TRBV19 | TGTGCCAGTAGTGACCCAGGGGGATCGACACGGGAAGCTTTATTT | CASSDPGGSTREALF
once | TRBJ2-3 | TRBD2 | TRBV20-1 | TGCAGTGCTCCCCGGTTAGCGGGAGAGAGAGATACGCAGTATTTT | CSAPRLAGERDTQYF
many | TRBJ1-1 | . | TRBV2 | TGTGCCAGCAGTGAACGCAGGGCGTTTGGCACTGAAGCTTTCTTT | CASSERRAFGTEAFF
many | TRBJ1-2 | TRBD1 | TRBV19 | TGTGCCAGTAGACAACAGGGGACCTATGGCTACACCTTC | CASRQQGTYGYTF
many | TRBJ1-2 | . | TRBV7-9 | TGTGCCAGCAGCTCCGCAGGGCCTGACTATGGCTACACCTTC | CASSSAGPDYGYTF
few | TRBJ2-1 | . | TRBV6-1 | TGTGCCAGCAGCCAATCAAGGGTCGCGAACACCTACAATGAGCAGTTCTTC | CASSQSRVANTYNEQFF
many | TRBJ2-7 | . | TRBV6-1 | TGTGCCAGCAGACGACGCCCGGCTGAGCAGTACTTC | CASRRRPAEQYF
many | TRBJ2-7 | . | TRBV20-1 | TGCAGTGCTAGTGCGGACAGCTCCTACGAGCAGTACTTC | CSASADSSYEQYF
many | TRBJ1-3 | . | TRBV4-1 | TGCGCCAGCAGCCAAGATCCGGGCAGCTCTGGAAACACCATATATTTT | CASSQDPGSSGNTIYF
many | TRBJ2-6 | TRBD2 | TRBV7-2 | TGTGCCAGCAGCCCCGGGACTAGATCTGGGGCCAACGTCCTGACTTTC | CASSPGTRSGANVLTF
many | TRBJ2-7 | . | TRBV7-2 | TGTGCCAGCAGCTCTAGCCTCTACGAGCAGTACTTC | CASSSSLYEQYF
many | TRBJ2-3 | . | TRBV29-1 | TGCAGCGTTGTAAGCGGAACCACAGATACGCAGTATTTT | CSVVSGTTDTQYF
many | TRBJ1-5 | . | TRBV6-1 | TGTGCCAGCAGGCCCGAAAGAAACAGCTATAGCAATCAGCCCCAGCATTTT | CASRPERNSYSNQPQHF
many | TRBJ1-5 | . | TRBV29-1 | TGCAGCGCCCGGGGGGAGGGTCAGCCCCAGCATTTT | CSARGEGQPQHF
few | TRBJ2-5 | TRBD1 | TRBV3-1 | TGTGCCAGCAGCCAAGGAAGGGACAGAAGTAAGACCCAGTACTTC | CASSQGRDRSKTQYF
. | TRBJ2-7 | . | TRBV20-1 | TGTTGTGCTAGTAATGGTTTGTCCGACTCCTACGAGCAGTACTTC | CCASNGLSDSYEQYF
few | TRBJ2-4 | TRBD2 | TRBV5-1 | TGCGCCAGCAGCCAAAATTACTGGACTAGCGGGAGTCACATTCAGTACTTC | CASSQNYWTSGSHIQYF
. | TRBJ1-5 | TRBD1 | TRBV6-1 | TGTGTTAGCAGTCGTGACAGGGGCCTTCAGCCCCAGCATTTT | CVSSRDRGLQPQHF
many | TRBJ1-1 | . | TRBV6-2/TRBV6-3 | TGTGCCAGCAGTCTCTACCAACGCGCTGAAGCTTTCTTT | CASSLYQRAEAFF
many | TRBJ1-2 | . | TRBV7-2 | TGTGCCAGCAGCTCGGACGGAGCTAACTATGGCTACACCTTC | CASSSDGANYGYTF
. | TRBJ2-1 | . | TRBV18 | TGTGCCAGCTTACCAGACAGCTACAATGAGCAGTTCTTC | CASLPDSYNEQFF
many | TRBJ2-3 | . | TRBV16 | TGTGCCAGCAGCCAATCAGGAGATACGCAGTATTTT | CASSQSGDTQYF
. | TRBJ2-5 | TRBD2 | TRBV7-2 | TGTGCCAGCAGACTGATAGCGGGAGAAGAGACCCAGTACTTC | CASRLIAGEETQYF
many | TRBJ2-7 | TRBD1 | TRBV27 | TGTGCCAGCAGTTGGGACAGCATAACCCTCGAGCAGTACTTC | CASSWDSITLEQYF
many | TRBJ1-5 | . | TRBV28 | TGTGCCAGCAGCACCAACCCTTTCAATCAGCCCCAGCATTTT | CASSTNPFNQPQHF
few | TRBJ2-1 | . | TRBV30 | TGTGCCTGGAGTAGGAGGGGGAATATGGATGAGCAGTTCTTC | CAWSRRGNMDEQFF
. | TRBJ1-2 | TRBD1 | TRBV7-9 | TGTGCCAGCAGCTTACGGGACAGGGTGAGAGGCTACACCTTC | CASSLRDRVRGYTF